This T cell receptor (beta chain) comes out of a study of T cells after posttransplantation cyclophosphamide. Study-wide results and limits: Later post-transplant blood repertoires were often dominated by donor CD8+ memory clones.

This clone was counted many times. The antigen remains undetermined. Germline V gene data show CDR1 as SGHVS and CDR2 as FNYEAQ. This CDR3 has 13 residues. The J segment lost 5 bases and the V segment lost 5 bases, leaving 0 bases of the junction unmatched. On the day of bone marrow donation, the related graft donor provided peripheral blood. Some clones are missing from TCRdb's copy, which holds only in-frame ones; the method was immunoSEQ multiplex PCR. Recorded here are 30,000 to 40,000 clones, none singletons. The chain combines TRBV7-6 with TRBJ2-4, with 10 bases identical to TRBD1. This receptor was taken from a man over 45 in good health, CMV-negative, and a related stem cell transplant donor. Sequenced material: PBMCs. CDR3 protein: CASSGTGENIQYF. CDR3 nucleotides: TGTGCCAGCAGCGGGACAGGGGAAAACATTCAGTACTTC.